This T cell receptor (beta chain) was identified in a study of cytomegalovirus exposure and HLA in healthy donors. In the study overall: Counted in an early data release were tens of millions of unique TCRs from HLA-typed donors.

A multiplex PCR was run with 60 Vbeta primers and 13 Jbeta primers. Produced via immunoSEQ multiplex PCR; TCRdb's table is partial and in-frame only. Among roughly 120,000 clones listed, 15% to 19% were seen once. This sequence originates from a woman aged 18-30 years in good health and CMV-seronegative. The specimen was PBMCs.

The CDR3 DNA reads as TGCGCCAGCAGCCTCACGGCAGGTTCGGCAGAGACCCAGTACTTC. It translates to CASSLTAGSAETQYF. This chain links TRBV4-1 with TRBJ2-5; D not certain. Germline V lookup: CDR1 MGHRA, CDR2 YSYEKL. The CDR3 is 15 amino acids. Trimming took off 4 bases at V and 4 bases at J, with 16 bases between the two ends.